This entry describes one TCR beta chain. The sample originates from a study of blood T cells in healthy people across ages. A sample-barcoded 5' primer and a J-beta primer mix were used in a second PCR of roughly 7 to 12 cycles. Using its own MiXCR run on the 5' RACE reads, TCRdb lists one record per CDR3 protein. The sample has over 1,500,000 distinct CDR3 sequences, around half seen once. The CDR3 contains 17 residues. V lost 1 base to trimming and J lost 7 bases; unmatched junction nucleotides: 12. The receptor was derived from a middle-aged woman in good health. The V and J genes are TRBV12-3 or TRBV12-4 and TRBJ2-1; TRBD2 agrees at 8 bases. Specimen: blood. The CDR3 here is CASSLDLGGGQGNEQFF. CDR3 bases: TGTGCCAGCAGTTTAGACCTCGGGGGGGGCCAGGGGAATGAGCAGTTCTTC.